This TCR beta chain was sequenced in a study of identical twins. TCRdb reanalysed the 5' RACE reads using MiXCR and keeps one entry per CDR3 protein. The repertoire holds about 250,000 distinct CDR3 sequences, with around 15% as singletons. Germline V gene sequence: CDR1 SGHNT, CDR2 YYREEE (reference sequence). This CDR3 comprises 14 residues. Germline trimming cut 4 bases from V and 7 bases from J; bases unmatched to any gene: 7. The clonotype originates from a woman between 18 and 30 years old in good health. The sample comprised memory (CD45RO+) T cells sorted from blood. The V gene is TRBV5-4, the J gene TRBJ2-1; 8 positions match TRBD2. In DNA form, the CDR3 reads TGTGCCAGCAGCCTGAGCGGGAGAATAAATGAGCAGTTCTTC. Amino acid sequence: CASSLSGRINEQFF.